The sequence of this T cell receptor beta chain was determined in a study of human T cells and chemical hapten exposure. Study-wide results and limits: Expanded TCRs formed significantly more large CDR3 similarity clusters than controls. The study found that DPC sensitization did not change TCRs above 1 in 1000 frequency.

Germline V gives CDR1 SNHLY, CDR2 FYNNEI. V lost 7 bases to trimming and J lost 1 base, with 16 bases between them. This CDR3 region has 15 residues. Stated time point: pre-sensitization, week 0. Stated treatment: therapeutic diphenylcyclopropenone sensitization with weekly scalp DPC. Blood draws preceded each patch test application. In the authors' methods: Across samples, TCR counts had a median of roughly 98,000 and ranged from about 23,224 to 700,000. From the RACE reads, TCRdb called clonotypes with MiXCR, one entry per CDR3 protein. TCRdb's processing, not the authors', yielded these V and J calls. This sample carries around 62,000 distinct CDR3 sequences, 5.5% to 7.5% of them seen once, and the ten largest clones take approximately 1.6%. At least ten counts were recorded for this clonotype. The antigen remains undetermined.

This clonotype was sampled from a woman aged 25 to 39 with alopecia areata. Some clones in this sample may be carry-over from other donors' samples. Sequencing used whole blood, obtained in connection with sensitization to the hapten diphenylcyclopropenone (DPC). The chain is built from TRBV2 and TRBJ1-1; D perhaps matches TRBD1 (6 bases). In DNA form, the CDR3 reads TGTGCCAGCAAGGCCGAGGGGACAACGAACACTGAAGCTTTCTTT. Translating gives CASKAEGTTNTEAFF.